A single sample is the source of the 26 T cell receptor beta chains below, sequenced in a study of T cells in women clearing cervical HPV infection. Profiled with immunoSEQ multiplex PCR; TCRdb holds only in-frame clones, not every one. Here the sample table reports tens of thousands of clones. The sequenced sample consisted of blood buffy coat. These receptors came from a woman aged 18-70 years with a cervical HPV16 infection that either progressed to CIN3+ or cleared (not recorded which).

Notes on this clone: The CDR3 extends 3 residues past the end of the read, so its final part is completed from the germline J gene. The gene calls are TRBV7-6 and TRBJ1-3; D is uncertain. The V end lost 5 bases, the J end lost 4 bases, and 12 bases lay between the germline ends. This CDR3 is built from 14 residues. From germline, CDR1 is SGHVS and CDR2 FNYEAQ. This CDR3 is CASSASFGGNTIYF. CDR3 DNA, as far as it was read: TGTGCCAGCAGCGCTAGTTTTGGGGGAAACACC.

Points on this clone: The read ends 3 residues early relative to the CDR3; the germline J gene fills the gap. The genes are TRBV13 and TRBJ1-5; TRBD1 matches 9 bases. Trimming took 3 bases from V and 6 from J; bases not matched to a gene: 6. The V gene's germline CDR1 is PRHDT and CDR2 FYEKMQ (reference sequence). The CDR3 sequence is 15 residues long. CDR3 amino acids: CASSLGQGVGQPQHF. The CDR3 bases that were read are TGTGCCAGCAGCTTGGGACAGGGTGTAGGTCAGCCC.

A word on this clone: Read data end 3 residues before the CDR3 end; the end is taken from the germline J gene. The gene calls are TRBV30 and TRBJ2-6; D perhaps matches TRBD1 (5 bases). This CDR3 comprises 16 residues. V was cut by 6 bases and J by 0 bases, with 15 bases left in between. CDR1 GTSNPN and CDR2 SVGIG come from the germline V gene (reference sequence). The CDR3 bases that were read are TGTGCCTGCCCAAGGACACCCGGCTCTGGGGCCAACGTC. It codes for CACPRTPGSGANV. From start to end, the CDR3 is CACPRTPGSGANVLTF. The variable domain in full, with the rest retrieved from reference TRBV30 and TRBJ2-6, is SQTIHQWPATLVQPVGSPLSLECTVEGTSNPNLYWYRQAAGRGLQLLFYSVGIGQISSEVPQNLSASRPQDRQFILSSKKLLLSDSGFYLCACPRTPGSGANVLTFGAGSRLTVL.

On this clone itself: The junction and the germline gene differ at one end; a read error may be behind it. The sequenced fragment ends 3 residues before the CDR3 boundary, so the rest is inferred from the germline J gene. The rearrangement links TRBV4-2 to TRBJ1-4; TRBD1 might be the D (5 bases). The CDR3 runs 17 residues. Germline CDR1 reads LGHNA; CDR2 reads YNFKEQ. The CDR3 region is CASSRGRGGSKFEKLFF. The CDR3 bases that were read are TGCGCCAGCAGCCGAGGACGCGGGGGTTCCAAATTCGAAAAA.

With respect to this clone: The read stops 3 residues short of the end of the CDR3; the missing end is completed from the germline J gene. The chain has TRBV19 and TRBJ1-2; 8 bases match TRBD1. The CDR3 totals 13 residues. J was trimmed by 7 bases and V by 3 bases; bases with no gene match: 4. The germline V gene has CDR1 LNHDA and CDR2 SQIVND (reference sequence). The part of the CDR3 DNA that was read is TGTGCCAGTAGTATGGGGGACAGGAGTGGC. As protein: CASSMGDRSG. The CDR3 reads in full as CASSMGDRSGYTF.

To note about this clone: The CDR3 end falls 3 residues outside the read, so it is completed with the germline J gene. This rearrangement joins TRBV19 to TRBJ1-5, with D perhaps TRBD1 (6 bases). Germline V CDR1 and CDR2: LNHDA, SQIVND (reference sequence). The CDR3 spans 17 residues. This CDR3 is CASSKASGGAGTDPQHF. CDR3 DNA, as far as it was read: TGTGCCAGTAGTAAGGCTAGCGGGGGGGCCGGTACAGATCCC.

Details on this clone: The CDR3 end lies 3 residues beyond the end of the read and is filled in from the germline J gene. The chain is built from TRBV6-1 and TRBJ1-6, with D possibly TRBD1 on 5 matching bases. Germline-derived CDR1 and CDR2 are MNHNS and SASEGT. The germline V and J ends were trimmed by 4 bases and 10 bases, with 14 bases remaining between them. This CDR3 region has 14 residues. CDR3 DNA, as far as it was read: TGTGCCAGCAGTGTGTCCAGGGAGGACTCACCC. Translating it yields CASSVSREDSP. The CDR3 in full is CASSVSREDSPLHF.

As to this clone: The CDR3 end lies 3 residues beyond the end of the read and is filled in from the germline J gene. The chain links TRBV20-1 to TRBJ2-1; D is uncertain. V was clipped by 6 bases and J by 1 base, with 7 bases between them. Germline V gene data show CDR1 as DFQATT and CDR2 as SNEGSKA (reference sequence). The CDR3 consists of 12 residues. Partial CDR3 DNA: TGCAGTGCAACACTATCCTACAATGAG. Protein product: CSATLSYNE. From start to end, the CDR3 is CSATLSYNEQFF.

To note about this clone: The read is 3 residues too short to cover the CDR3 end, so that end is filled in from the germline J gene. The chain employs TRBV5-6 and TRBJ1-1; 10 positions agree with TRBD1. This CDR3 is 15 amino acids long. The germline CDR1 and CDR2 sequences are SGHDT and YYEEEE. The V and J ends lost 3 bases and 7 bases, in that order; junction bases with no gene match: 9. Partial CDR3 DNA: TGTGCCAGCAGCTCACTCGGGACAGGGGAAATTGAA. It is translated as CASSSLGTGEIE. The entire CDR3 protein reads CASSSLGTGEIEAFF.

With respect to this clone: The CDR3 extends 3 residues past the end of the read, so its final part is completed from the germline J gene. The rearrangement uses TRBV19 and TRBJ1-1; 10 bases are shared with TRBD1. Germline values: CDR1 LNHDA, CDR2 SQIVND (reference sequence). The CDR3 has 14 residues. CDR3 in amino acids: CASTRDRGTDTAFF. The covered CDR3 bases are TGTGCCAGTACCCGGGACAGGGGCACAGATACG.

To note about this clone: Germline is not matched at one junction end, which may reflect a read error. Read coverage stops 3 residues before the CDR3 terminus; the germline J gene supplies the remainder. The same CDR3 can be traced to other DNA sequences in this sample. The rearrangement links TRBV10-3 to TRBJ1-3; 9 bases are shared with TRBD1. The CDR3 spans 15 residues. Germline V gene data show CDR1 as ENHRY and CDR2 as SYGVKD. CDR3 DNA, as far as it was read: TGTGCCATCCGAAGGACAGGGGAGGCTGGAAACACA. Its translation is CAIRRTGEAGNT. In full, the CDR3 reads CAIRRTGEAGNTIYF.

In regard to this clone: The observed sequence ends 3 residues before the CDR3 terminus, with the missing tail filled in from the germline J gene. This rearrangement joins TRBV20-1 to TRBJ2-7; no clear D gene. The V and J ends lost 2 bases and 2 bases respectively, with 10 bases between them. Germline V gene lookup returns CDR1 DFQATT and CDR2 SNEGSKA (reference sequence). CDR3 length: 13 residues. CDR3 sequence reads: CSARSRVTYEQYF. CDR3 bases read: TGCAGTGCTAGATCTCGGGTAACCTACGAG.

About this clone itself: The CDR3 goes on 3 residues after the read ends, and that part is filled in from the germline J gene. This chain uses TRBV6-4 with TRBJ2-3; TRBD2 agrees at 10 bases. CDR1 is MRHNA and CDR2 is SNTAGT in the germline V gene. There are 15 residues in the CDR3. J gave up 3 bases and V 5 bases, and 5 bases lay outside the gene matches. CDR3 sequence reads: CASSTSGGVTDTQYF. The covered CDR3 bases are TGTGCCAGCAGTACGAGCGGGGGGGTAACAGATACG.

CDR3 loop: CASSESVISGNTIYF. The CDR3 bases that were read are TGTGCCAGCAGTGAATCGGTTATCTCTGGAAACACC. The chain links TRBV6-1 to TRBJ1-3; no reliable D call. The read finishes 3 residues shy of the CDR3 end, and the germline J gene is used to complete it. This CDR3 has 15 amino acids. Between the trimmed V and J ends, which lost 2 bases and 0 bases, there was a span of 8 bases. Germline CDR1 and CDR2: MNHNS and SASEGT.

Comments on this clone: The CDR3 end falls 3 residues outside the read, so it is completed with the germline J gene. The chain couples TRBV7-9 to TRBJ2-7; 10 bases agree with TRBD2. The J segment lost 3 bases and the V segment lost 4 bases, leaving 3 bases of the junction unmatched. Germline CDR1 and CDR2: SEHNR and FQNEAQ (reference sequence). The CDR3 is made up of 14 amino acids. This CDR3 reads CASSSSGGVYEQYF. The CDR3 DNA, read in part, is TGTGCCAGCAGCTCTAGCGGGGGAGTCTACGAG.

In regard to this clone: The read falls 3 residues short of the CDR3 end, and the missing part is taken from the germline J gene. This chain connects TRBV30 to TRBJ2-3; 11 bases line up with TRBD2. The germline CDR1 and CDR2 sequences are GTSNPN and SVGIG (reference sequence). The CDR3 consists of 14 residues. With V trimmed by 4 bases and J by 7 bases, 7 bases remained unmatched. CDR3 bases read: TGTGCCTGGACCGTAGCGGGGGGGCTTTATACG. Its translation is CAWTVAGGLYT. The whole CDR3 sequence reads CAWTVAGGLYTQYF.

As regards this clone: With the read ending 3 residues before the CDR3 end, the germline J gene is used to fill in that end. This chain links TRBV7-2 with TRBJ1-1, with a possible D match to TRBD1 (6 bases). Trimming left V 3 bases short and J 5 bases short, with 16 bases between. CDR3 length: 15 amino acids. CDR1 is SGHTA and CDR2 is FQGNSA in the germline V gene. The CDR3 loop reads CASSFSRGGRTEAFF. The CDR3 DNA, read in part, is TGTGCCAGCAGCTTCTCTAGGGGGGGTAGGACTGAA. The full variable domain, with the rest looked up from reference TRBV7-2 and TRBJ1-1, is GAGVSQSPSNKVTEKGKDVELRCDPISGHTALYWYRQSLGQGLEFLIYFQGNSAPDKSGLPSDRFSAERTGGSVSTLTIQRTQQEDSAVYLCASSFSRGGRTEAFFGQGTRLTVV.

As for this clone: The read halts 3 residues ahead of the CDR3 end, with the missing end drawn from the germline J gene. The rearrangement uses TRBV20-1 and TRBJ1-5; D call uncertain. The CDR3 is 13 residues long. CDR1 is DFQATT and CDR2 is SNEGSKA in the germline V gene (reference sequence). The CDR3 sequence: CSARSGATIPQHF. The CDR3 bases that were read are TGCAGTGCTAGGTCAGGCGCGACGATACCC.

Worth noting for this clone: The CDR3 end lies 3 residues beyond the end of the read and is filled in from the germline J gene. The rearrangement links TRBV5-1 to TRBJ2-2; D may be TRBD1 (6 bases). Trimming removed 1 base from V and 5 bases from J, with 9 bases in between. The CDR3 contains 14 residues. Germline CDR1 and CDR2: SGHRS and YFSETQ. The CDR3 loop is CASSLLGATGELFF. The CDR3 DNA, read in part, is TGCGCCAGCAGCTTGTTGGGGGCAACCGGGGAG.

Note on this clone: The read is 3 residues too short to cover the CDR3 end, so that end is filled in from the germline J gene. This chain uses TRBV6-1 with TRBJ2-3, with TRBD2 as a possible D gene (5 bases). Germline V gives CDR1 MNHNS, CDR2 SASEGT. This CDR3 contains 14 residues. The sequenced CDR3 bases are TGTGCCAGCAGTGGGGGTTCAGCCGGGGAGACG. It translates to CASSGGSAGET. The CDR3, in full, reads CASSGGSAGETQYF.

In regard to this clone: The read ends 3 residues before the CDR3 terminus; that terminus is restored from the germline J gene. The V and J genes are TRBV5-6 and TRBJ1-2; 11 nucleotides align to TRBD1. Germline V gene lookup returns CDR1 SGHDT and CDR2 YYEEEE. The junction had 12 bases not matched to a gene; V was cut back by 10 bases and J by 4 bases. The CDR3 runs to 15 residues. The sequenced part of the CDR3 DNA is TGTGCCGTAGGAATGGGGACAGGGGGTGTCTATGGC. It codes for CAVGMGTGGVYG. The full-length CDR3 reads as CAVGMGTGGVYGYTF.

Regarding this clone: Read data end 3 residues before the CDR3 end; the end is taken from the germline J gene. The chain combines TRBV20-1 with TRBJ2-5; TRBD1 is a possible D gene (5 bases). V was trimmed by 3 bases and J by 2 bases, leaving 13 bases between them. The germline V gene encodes CDR1 DFQATT and CDR2 SNEGSKA (reference sequence). The CDR3 totals 14 residues. CDR3 bases read: TGCAGTGCTAGGTTCGGCAGGGATCAAGAGACC. Protein: CSARFGRDQET. The full-length CDR3 reads as CSARFGRDQETQYF.

With respect to this clone: Read sequence stops 3 residues before the CDR3 end, and the germline J gene provides the missing end. The chain recombines TRBV10-3 with TRBJ2-1; 11 bases align to TRBD2. CDR1 is ENHRY, CDR2 SYGVKD, per germline. The CDR3 spans 16 residues. V lost 2 bases and J lost 5; bases outside the gene matches: 5. The DNA read from the CDR3 is TGTGCCATCAGTGAGCCTAGCGGGGGGCGAGACAATGAG. It yields the protein CAISEPSGGRDNE. The CDR3 in full is CAISEPSGGRDNEQFF.

Concerning this clone itself: The sequenced fragment ends 3 residues before the CDR3 boundary, so the rest is inferred from the germline J gene. The chain is built from TRBV18 and TRBJ2-1; a possible D gene is TRBD1 (5 bases). CDR3 length: 17 residues. V was clipped by 0 bases and J by 8 bases, with 20 bases between them. CDR1 is KGHSH, CDR2 LQKENI, per germline. The sequenced CDR3 bases are TGTGCCAGCTCACCACCGTTATATCAGGGCAGTGTGCATGAG. It codes for CASSPPLYQGSVHE. The entire CDR3 sequence reads CASSPPLYQGSVHEQFF.

Regarding this clone: Read sequence stops 3 residues before the CDR3 end, and the germline J gene provides the missing end. The chain combines TRBV6-2 or TRBV6-3 with TRBJ1-1; 7 bases line up with TRBD1. V lost 7 bases, J lost 7 bases, and 15 bases stayed unmatched. Germline V CDR1 and CDR2: MNHEY, SVGEGT. The CDR3 sequence is 15 residues long. Partial CDR3 DNA: TGTGCCAGCATCAAACCTCAGACAGGGCTACATGAA. Amino acid sequence: CASIKPQTGLHE. The whole CDR3 region reads CASIKPQTGLHEAFF.

A note on this clone: Read coverage stops 3 residues before the CDR3 terminus; the germline J gene supplies the remainder. The V gene is TRBV5-1, the J gene TRBJ2-1; 12 bases map to TRBD2. This CDR3 comprises 20 residues. The V gene end was trimmed by 4 bases and the J gene end by 0 bases; junction bases not matched to a gene: 14. The germline gives CDR1 SGHRS, CDR2 YFSETQ. The part of the CDR3 DNA that was read is TGCGCCAGCAGCACTTCTAGCGGGGGGGCTCAAGTTAGCTCCTACAATGAG. It encodes CASSTSSGGAQVSSYNE. The whole CDR3 sequence is CASSTSSGGAQVSSYNEQFF.